There are a few counts of the clone carrying this TCR beta chain. These data come from a study of blood T cell repertoires in COVID-19. Study background: There were acute and convalescent COVID-19 samples, and they came from the United States, Italy and Spain. T cells, B-cell-depleted T cells, or PBMCs provided the cDNA or gDNA that served as material.

Germline CDR1 SGHRS, CDR2 YFSETQ. V shed 1 base, J shed 7 bases, and the junction held 7 bases outside the gene matches. There are 15 residues in the CDR3. The authors' processing: Reference gene primer amplification yielded estimated nucleated cell counts. TCRdb keeps only in-frame clones here, not all; method: immunoSEQ multiplex PCR. That table supplies the V and J calls and clone size; D and trimming were determined from the DNA. This table holds roughly 80,000 clones, over 75% found once. The chain joins TRBV5-1 to TRBJ2-1; 8 nucleotides match TRBD2. This receptor was obtained from a man older than 75 with acute or convalescent COVID-19. Sequencing was carried out using peripheral blood. The CDR3 DNA is TGCGCCAGCAGCTTGAACGGGGGGGCTAAAAATGAGCAGTTCTTC. Translation gives CASSLNGGAKNEQFF.